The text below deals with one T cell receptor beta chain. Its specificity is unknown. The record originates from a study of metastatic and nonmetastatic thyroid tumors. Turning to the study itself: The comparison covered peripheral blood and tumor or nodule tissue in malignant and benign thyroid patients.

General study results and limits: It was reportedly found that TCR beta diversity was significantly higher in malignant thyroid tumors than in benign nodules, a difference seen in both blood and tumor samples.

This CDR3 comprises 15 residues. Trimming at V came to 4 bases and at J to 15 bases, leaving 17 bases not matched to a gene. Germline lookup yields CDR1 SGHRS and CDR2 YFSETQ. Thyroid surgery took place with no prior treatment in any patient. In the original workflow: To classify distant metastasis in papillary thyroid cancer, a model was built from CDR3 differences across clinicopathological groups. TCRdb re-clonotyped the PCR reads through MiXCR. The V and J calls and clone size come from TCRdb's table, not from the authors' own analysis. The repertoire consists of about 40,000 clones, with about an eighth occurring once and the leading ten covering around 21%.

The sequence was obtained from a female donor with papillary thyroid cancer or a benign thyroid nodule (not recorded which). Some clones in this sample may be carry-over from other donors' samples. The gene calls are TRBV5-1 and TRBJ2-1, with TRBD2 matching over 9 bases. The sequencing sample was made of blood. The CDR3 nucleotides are TGCGCCAGCAGCCGGGGGACTAGCTGGAGGGCCGGAGCGTTCTTC. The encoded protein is CASSRGTSWRAGAFF. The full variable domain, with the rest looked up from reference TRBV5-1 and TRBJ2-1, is KAGVTQTPRYLIKTRGQQVTLSCSPISGHRSVSWYQQTPGQGLQFLFEYFSETQRNKGNFPGRFSGRQFSNSRSEMNVSTLELGDSALYLCASSRGTSWRAGAFFGPGTRLTVL.